This TCR beta chain was retrieved from a study of control samples from healthy donors and cancer patients. Generated by immunoSEQ multiplex PCR, the TCRdb table keeps only in-frame clones and is missing some. The sample holds some 120,000 clones, about 93% seen once. The V end lost 8 bases, the J end lost 7 bases, and 21 bases lay between the germline ends. Looked up from germline, CDR1 is KGHSH and CDR2 is LQKENI. CDR3 size: 16 residues. This sequence joins TRBV18 and TRBJ1-6, with a weak D call TRBD1 (6 bases). This receptor was identified in a man aged 18-30 years in good health. The material sequenced was blood. CDR3 sequence reads: CASRDILTGLNSPLHF. Here the CDR3 DNA reads TGTGCCAGCCGCGATATTCTAACAGGGTTGAATTCACCCCTCCACTTT.